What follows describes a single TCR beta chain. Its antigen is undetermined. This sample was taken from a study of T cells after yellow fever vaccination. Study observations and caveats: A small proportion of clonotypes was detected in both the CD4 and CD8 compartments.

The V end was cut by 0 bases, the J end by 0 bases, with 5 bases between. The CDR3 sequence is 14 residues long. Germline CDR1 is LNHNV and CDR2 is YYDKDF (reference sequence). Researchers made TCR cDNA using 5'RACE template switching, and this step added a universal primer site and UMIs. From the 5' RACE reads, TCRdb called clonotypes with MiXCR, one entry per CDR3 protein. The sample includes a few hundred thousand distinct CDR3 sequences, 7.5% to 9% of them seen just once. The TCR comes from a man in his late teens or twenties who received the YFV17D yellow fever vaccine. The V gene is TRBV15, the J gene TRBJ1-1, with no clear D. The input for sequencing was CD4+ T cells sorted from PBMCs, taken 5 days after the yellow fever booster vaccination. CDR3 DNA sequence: TGTGCCACCAGCAGAGATGGGCTGAACACTGAAGCTTTCTTT. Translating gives CATSRDGLNTEAFF.